This T cell receptor beta chain was recovered during a study of cytomegalovirus exposure and HLA in healthy donors. This CDR3 spans 14 amino acids. The PCR used 60 Vbeta and 13 Jbeta primers. The repertoire was sequenced with immunoSEQ multiplex PCR; TCRdb's copy has only in-frame clones and lacks some. This repertoire shows nearly 95,000 clones, 63% found once; its top ten account for approximately 6%. The specimen sequenced was PBMCs. The V call is TRBV21-1, the J call TRBJ1-1; the table assigns TRBD1, which was not confirmed against the DNA. TRBV21-1 is a recognized pseudogene. The source is a woman in her twenties or thirties in good health and CMV-seronegative. The CDR3 spells CASSCRDREFEAFF. Written as DNA, the CDR3 is TGTGCCAGCAGCTGCCGGGACAGGGAATTTGAAGCTTTCTTT.